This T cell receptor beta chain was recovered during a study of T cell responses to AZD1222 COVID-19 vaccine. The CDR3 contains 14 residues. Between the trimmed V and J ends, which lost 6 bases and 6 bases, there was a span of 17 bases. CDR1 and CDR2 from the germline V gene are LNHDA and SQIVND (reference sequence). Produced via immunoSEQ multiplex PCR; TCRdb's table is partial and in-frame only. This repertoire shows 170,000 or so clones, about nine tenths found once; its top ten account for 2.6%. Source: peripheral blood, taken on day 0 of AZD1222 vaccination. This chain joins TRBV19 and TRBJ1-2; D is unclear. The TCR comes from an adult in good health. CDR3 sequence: CASSHGGVSHGYTF. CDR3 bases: TGTGCCAGTAGCCACGGCGGGGTTAGTCATGGCTACACCTTC.